A single T cell receptor beta chain is shown here with its context. Germline CDR1 is SQVTM and CDR2 is ANQGSEA. V lost 3 bases, J lost 0 bases, and 11 bases stayed unmatched. The CDR3 length is 18 residues. These data originate in a study of technical replicates of blood from a few donors. TCRdb's copy holds only in-frame clones and misses some; the assay was immunoSEQ multiplex PCR. Among about 70,000 clones listed, nearly 98% were seen once. Sequenced sample: T cells isolated from PBMCs. This clonotype was sampled from a human donor in good health. This sequence joins TRBV29-1 and TRBJ2-1, with 10 bases lining up with TRBD2. CDR3 sequence (DNA): TGCAGCGTTGATTCACTAAGCGGGGGGGCCAGCTCCTACAATGAGCAGTTCTTC. Its protein product is CSVDSLSGGASSYNEQFF.